Sequencing of this T cell receptor (beta chain) was carried out in a study of T cells in Graves' hyperthyroidism and ophthalmopathy. Whole-study context: Prior to any treatment, at the point of initial diagnosis, peripheral blood was collected.

General study findings and limits: Ophthalmopathy could be told apart from stable hyperthyroidism with a 13 V-J model. Most thyroid-expanded clonotypes above 0.001 were also found in blood.

Note on this clonotype: Antigen specificity is unknown.

The source material, RNA transcripts, was used to amplify TCR beta CDR3 regions. RT-PCR in the first round (using the HTBI primer set) targeted the TCR CDR3. TCRdb called the multiplex PCR reads again in MiXCR, with one record for every CDR3 protein. The sample has approximately 210,000 distinct CDR3 sequences, under 20% seen once. The germline V gene encodes CDR1 SGHAT and CDR2 FQDESV (reference sequence). V was pared by 4 bases and J by 0 bases, with 18 bases between. The CDR3 is 17 residues long. This sequence originates from a man aged 50 to 60 with Graves' hyperthyroidism. Sequencing used blood. The chain employs TRBV11-1 and TRBJ1-1; unclear D gene. The CDR3 spells CASSSETDGSMNTEAFF. CDR3 DNA: TGTGCCAGCAGCTCGGAGACGGACGGATCAATGAACACTGAAGCTTTCTTT.